This T cell receptor beta chain was sequenced during a study of regulatory T cells in long-lasting Graves disease. This sample's time point: newly diagnosed GD, antithyroid drugs for less than 3 months. Preparation of the TCR library used RNA extracted from PBMCs. Diagnoses of Graves' disease were made by American Thyroid Association guidelines. With iRepertoire HTBI primers and Arm-PCR of CDR3 regions, TCR beta libraries were built. TCRdb reprocessed the multiplex PCR reads via MiXCR and lists one record per CDR3 protein. The repertoire holds hundreds of thousands of distinct CDR3 sequences, with approximately 15% as singletons. Germline CDR1 reads DFQATT; CDR2 reads SNEGSKA (reference sequence). Germline trimming cut 0 bases from V and 4 bases from J; bases unmatched to any gene: 18. CDR3 length: 20 amino acids. These same data were also listed under a study on T cells in Graves' hyperthyroidism and ophthalmopathy.

The sequencing used peripheral blood mononuclear cells (PBMCs), collected at new diagnosis, from a patient treated with antithyroid drugs. This sequence was found in a woman aged 30 to 39 with Graves disease. The chain recombines TRBV20-1 with TRBJ2-3; 11 nucleotides match TRBD2. CDR3 sequence reads: CSARDPRRLAGGVVPDTQYF. The CDR3 DNA follows: TGCAGTGCTAGAGATCCCCGACGGCTAGCGGGAGGAGTCGTCCCAGATACGCAGTATTTT.